This T cell receptor (beta chain) was sequenced during a study of T cell repertoires in cytomegalovirus infection. Whole-study context: Matching HLA type and CMV infection were both indicated by public TCR beta signatures.

This clonotype was seen a handful of times. Antigen specificity is unknown. MiXCR, applied by TCRdb to the reads, yields one record per CDR3 protein. Of hundreds of thousands of distinct CDR3 sequences listed, 15% to 20% were seen once; the top ten hold 7.5% to 9%. General observations from the study: Summed frequency of public TCR beta families distinguished CMV carriers with the relevant HLA. In two of eight donors, the top clonotype was HLA-C-restricted CMV-specific.

The length of the CDR3 is 19 residues. Trimming removed 5 bases from V and 4 bases from J, with 29 bases in between. Sequences were obtained from PBMCs. This rearrangement joins TRBV12-3 or TRBV12-4 to TRBJ1-1, with unresolved D. The clonotype comes from a human donor in good health (CMV status not recorded). Some clones in this sample may be carry-over from other donors' samples. CDR3 region: CASSLPIIISTSKGTEAFF. CDR3 in DNA: TGTGCCAGCAGTCTACCCATAATAATCTCGACAAGTAAGGGCACTGAAGCTTTCTTT.